A selection of T cell receptor beta chains follows, all from one sample in a study of OX40 agonist ivuxolimab in advanced cancers. The assay was immunoSEQ multiplex PCR, and TCRdb's table has in-frame clones only and misses some. The sample consists of tens of thousands of clones, 91% of them appearing once. The sequences come from CD4+ or CD8+ T cells sorted from blood, collected in a trial of the OX40 agonist ivuxolimab. These receptors were collected from an adult with an advanced solid tumor such as melanoma, head and neck, liver or kidney cancer. Each CDR3 is given with its conserved first and last residue. The D gene is left open where the match is weak. Not all rows give a size; the values are once, few, many and, for expanded clones, a class.

.,TRBD2,TRBV7-7,TRBJ2-2,TGTGCCAGCAGCTCTCGGACTAGCGGGCTTGATGACACCGGGGAGCTGTTTTTT,CASSSRTSGLDDTGELFF
.,TRBD1,TRBV7-9,TRBJ1-1,TGTGCCAGCAGCCCCGCCCAGGGACAGATGAACACTGAAGCTTTCTTT,CASSPAQGQMNTEAFF
.,TRBD1,TRBV18,TRBJ2-3,TGTGCCAGCTCACCAACGGACAGGGTCGGCACAGATACGCAGTATTTT,CASSPTDRVGTDTQYF
.,.,TRBV9,TRBJ1-2,TGTGCCAGCAGCGTAGGGACAGTTAACTATGGCTACACCTTC,CASSVGTVNYGYTF
.,.,TRBV27,TRBJ1-2,TGTGCCAGCAGGGGCCTTGAAACAGGATTCCTCTATGGCTACACCTTC,CASRGLETGFLYGYTF
.,.,TRBV4-1,TRBJ2-7,TGCGCCAGCAGCCAAGTGGTTGGGCAGGTCCACGAGCAGTACTTC,CASSQVVGQVHEQYF
.,TRBD1,TRBV9,TRBJ2-7,TGTGCCAGCAGCCTGGGGACAGCTTCCTACGAGCAGTACTTC,CASSLGTASYEQYF
.,.,TRBV4-1,TRBJ2-2,TGCGCCAGCAGCCAAGTACGGGAGAAGGACGGGGAGCTGTTTTTT,CASSQVREKDGELFF
.,TRBD1,TRBV11-2,TRBJ2-1,TGTGCCAGCAGCTTGTTCAGGGGGCCGTACAATGAGCAGTTCTTC,CASSLFRGPYNEQFF
.,TRBD2,TRBV29-1,TRBJ2-1,TGCAGCGTAGAGGGGACTAGTGTAAATGAGCAGTTCTTC,CSVEGTSVNEQFF
.,TRBD1,TRBV6-5,TRBJ2-7,TGTGCCAGCAGTTACTCCTTCGGGACAGGGGGCTACGAGCAGTACTTC,CASSYSFGTGGYEQYF
.,TRBD2,TRBV19,TRBJ2-7,TGTGCCAGTAGCCCCGCGGGGGGCGAGCAGTACTTC,CASSPAGGEQYF
.,.,TRBV6-4,TRBJ2-3,TGTGCCAGCAGTGACCGGGTTGGGAGCACAGATACGCAGTATTTT,CASSDRVGSTDTQYF
.,TRBD2,TRBV13,TRBJ2-7,TGTGCCAGCAGCCCCCAAAGCGGGAGTCTCTACGAGCAGTACTTC,CASSPQSGSLYEQYF
once,.,TRBV5-1,TRBJ2-2,TGCGCCAGCAGCTTGACTGGGCCCCTCACCGGGGAGCTGTTTTTT,CASSLTGPLTGELFF
.,.,TRBV15,TRBJ2-5,TGTGCCACCATCTCAAGGGTCGGGGAGACCCAGTACTTC,CATISRVGETQYF
.,.,TRBV7-6,TRBJ1-4,TGTGCCAGCAGCTTATCATGGCGGGGGGCTACTAATGAAAAACTGTTTTTT,CASSLSWRGATNEKLFF
.,TRBD2,TRBV5-4,TRBJ2-5,TGTGCCAGCAGCGCCGGACTAGCGGGAGTGGAGACCCAGTACTTC,CASSAGLAGVETQYF
.,.,TRBV6-1,TRBJ1-6,TGTGCCAGCAGTGAATGGGAGGTTGTCTATAATTCACCCCTCCACTTT,CASSEWEVVYNSPLHF
.,.,TRBV7-2,TRBJ1-1,TGTGCCAGCAGCTTAGAGGCATACCGGGACACTGAAGCTTTCTTT,CASSLEAYRDTEAFF
.,.,TRBV9,TRBJ2-1,TGTGCCAGCAGCGTAGGGCGGGCTGTATACAATGAGCAGTTCTTC,CASSVGRAVYNEQFF
.,TRBD2,TRBV27,TRBJ2-1,TGTGCCAGCAGGAGACTAGCGGGGAGCTCCTACAATGAGCAGTTCTTC,CASRRLAGSSYNEQFF
.,.,TRBV28,TRBJ2-6,TGTGCCAGCACCAACCTCGTGACCTCTGGGGCCAACGTCCTGACTTTC,CASTNLVTSGANVLTF
.,TRBD2,TRBV29-1,TRBJ2-1,TGCAGCGTTAATAGCGGGAGTTCTGGGAATGAGCAGTTCTTC,CSVNSGSSGNEQFF
.,TRBD2,TRBV5-1,TRBJ2-7,TGCGCCAGCAGCTTGACTAGCGGAGGGTACGAGCAGTACTTC,CASSLTSGGYEQYF
.,.,TRBV19,TRBJ2-7,TGTGCCAGTAGTTGGCAGGGGGGGTACGAGCAGTACTTC,CASSWQGGYEQYF
.,.,TRBV4-1,TRBJ2-2,TGCGCCAGCAGCCACCCAGGGCTCCGGGCGACCGGGGAGCTGTTTTTT,CASSHPGLRATGELFF
.,.,TRBV7-8,TRBJ2-1,TGTGCCAGCAGTCGCCCTTACAATGAGCAGTTCTTC,CASSRPYNEQFF
.,.,TRBV4-3,TRBJ2-7,TGCGCCAGCAGCCAAGGTTTAGGGGCTCCCTACGAGCAGTACTTC,CASSQGLGAPYEQYF
.,.,TRBV14,TRBJ2-7,TGTGCCAGCAGCCAAGATTTAGTCCCCAGGGACGAGCAGTACTTC,CASSQDLVPRDEQYF
.,.,TRBV6-6,TRBJ2-7,TGTGCCAGCAGTTTCGGCAGGGGATGGACCTACGAGCAGTACTTC,CASSFGRGWTYEQYF
.,TRBD1,TRBV4-1,TRBJ1-1,TGCGCCAGCAGCCCGGGACGACAGGGGGACACTGAAGCTTTCTTT,CASSPGRQGDTEAFF
.,TRBD2,TRBV7-2,TRBJ2-5,TGTGCCAGCAGCTTAGTGGGCGGGAGGGCAGAGACCCAGTACTTC,CASSLVGGRAETQYF
few,TRBD1,TRBV7-8,TRBJ1-1,TGTGCCAGCAGCCCGGGACAGGTGAACACTGAAGCTTTCTTT,CASSPGQVNTEAFF
.,TRBD2,TRBV7-3,TRBJ2-3,TGTGCCAGCAGCCCCACTAGCGGGCAGGGGGATACGCAGTATTTT,CASSPTSGQGDTQYF